These T cell receptor beta chains were read from a single sample in a study of CD8+CD57+ T cells in acquired aplastic anemia. TCRdb re-analysed the reads in MiXCR, keeping a single row per CDR3 protein. The data contain over 150,000 distinct CDR3 sequences, about three fifths of them singletons. Sequencing was performed on sorted CD4+, CD8+, or CD8+CD57+ T cells (not recorded which) from PBMCs. The receptors derive from a human donor with aplastic anemia. Each CDR3 is given with its conserved first and last residue. D genes are given only for firm matches. Where a row states a size, it is once, few, many or the class of an expanded clone; other rows omit it.

len | j_gene | abundance | v_gene | d_gene | CDR3aa | CDR3nt
14 | TRBJ1-4 | NA | TRBV20-1 | NA | CSAPGAGMGEKLFF | TGCAGTGCCCCGGGCGCAGGGATGGGGGAAAAACTGTTTTTT
12 | TRBJ2-1 | NA | TRBV12-3/TRBV12-4 | NA | CASSELAAEEFF | TGTGCCAGCAGTGAGCTTGCCGCAGAGGAGTTCTTC
13 | TRBJ2-2 | NA | TRBV24-1 | TRBD1 | CATSDRASGELFF | TGTGCCACCTCAGACAGGGCAAGCGGGGAGCTGTTTTTT
13 | TRBJ2-7 | NA | TRBV20-1 | TRBD2 | CSAVGTTVHEQYF | TGCAGTGCTGTCGGGACTACTGTCCACGAGCAGTACTTC
16 | TRBJ2-7 | NA | TRBV15 | NA | CATIRKLQPDRSEQYF | TGTGCCACCATTAGGAAGTTGCAACCCGATCGGTCCGAGCAGTACTTC
16 | TRBJ2-2 | many | TRBV7-8 | NA | CASSLGTWGYTGELFF | TGTGCCAGCAGCTTAGGGACTTGGGGTTACACCGGGGAGCTGTTTTTT
15 | TRBJ2-5 | NA | TRBV2 | NA | CAGRTNNRDQETQYF | TGTGCCGGCAGAACGAACAACCGCGATCAAGAGACCCAGTACTTC
17 | TRBJ2-1 | NA | TRBV7-3 | NA | CASSLTGMGGLYNEQFF | TGTGCCAGCAGCTTAACGGGAATGGGAGGACTATATAATGAGCAGTTCTTC
14 | TRBJ2-3 | once | TRBV20-1 | NA | CSARMVGFTDTQYF | TGCAGTGCTAGGATGGTTGGCTTCACAGATACGCAGTATTTT
13 | TRBJ2-7 | few | TRBV20-1 | TRBD2 | CSARLGGPHEQYF | TGCAGTGCTAGGTTGGGAGGGCCCCACGAGCAGTACTTC
15 | TRBJ2-3 | NA | TRBV20-1 | NA | CSASTRAGATDTQYF | TGCAGTGCTAGTACGCGGGCGGGGGCCACAGATACGCAGTATTTT
15 | TRBJ2-2 | NA | TRBV2 | NA | CASSQTPENTGELFF | TGTGCCAGCAGTCAGACCCCCGAGAACACCGGGGAGCTGTTTTTT
12 | TRBJ2-3 | NA | TRBV7-3 | NA | CASSPGSDTQYF | TGTGCCAGCAGCCCCGGCAGCGATACGCAGTATTTT
12 | TRBJ2-5 | many | TRBV7-9 | NA | CASSLDMETQYF | TGTGCCAGCAGCTTAGATATGGAGACCCAGTACTTC
16 | TRBJ2-3 | many | TRBV7-6 | TRBD1 | CASSLAVEGARDTQYF | TGTGCCAGCAGCTTAGCGGTAGAGGGGGCGAGGGATACGCAGTATTTT
14 | TRBJ2-3 | NA | TRBV7-2 | NA | CASSSVPGGDTRYF | TGTGCCAGCAGCTCAGTTCCGGGCGGAGATACGCGGTATTTT
15 | TRBJ2-5 | NA | TRBV5-4 | TRBD2 | CASSFPTSGGKTQYF | TGTGCCAGCAGCTTCCCGACTAGCGGGGGGAAGACCCAGTACTTC
13 | TRBJ2-1 | NA | TRBV7-3 | NA | CASSSQGNDEQFF | TGTGCCAGCAGCTCACAGGGTAACGATGAGCAGTTCTTC
14 | TRBJ1-2 | NA | TRBV11-2 | TRBD1 | CASGGTGTNYGYTF | TGTGCCAGCGGCGGGACAGGGACCAACTATGGCTACACCTTC
15 | TRBJ1-4 | NA | TRBV7-3 | TRBD1 | CASRGRGQINEKLFF | TGTGCCAGCAGGGGCAGGGGGCAGATTAATGAAAAACTGTTTTTT
17 | TRBJ2-2 | NA | TRBV10-1 | TRBD1 | CASSEFAGTDNTGELFF | TGCGCCAGCAGTGAGTTCGCCGGGACAGATAACACCGGGGAGCTGTTTTTT
21 | TRBJ2-1 | NA | TRBV4-2 | TRBD2 | CASSPLSPGTSGIKDDNEQFF | TGTGCCAGCAGCCCCTTGAGTCCCGGGACTAGCGGGATTAAGGACGACAATGAGCAGTTCTTC
15 | TRBJ1-2 | NA | TRBV7-6 | NA | CASSPRSSGTDGYTF | TGTGCCAGCAGCCCCCGGTCCAGCGGCACAGATGGCTACACCTTC
14 | TRBJ2-7 | NA | TRBV11-2 | TRBD1 | CASSSQTGGDEQYF | TGTGCCAGCAGCTCCCAGACAGGGGGCGACGAGCAGTACTTC
16 | TRBJ1-6 | NA | TRBV3-1 | TRBD1 | CASSQGGQGRWSPLHF | TGTGCCAGCAGCCAAGGAGGACAGGGAAGATGGTCACCCCTCCACTTT
14 | TRBJ2-5 | many | TRBV9 | NA | CASSVDGTRETQYF | TGTGCCAGCAGCGTAGATGGGACTCGGGAGACCCAGTACTTC
13 | TRBJ1-6 | NA | TRBV11-2 | NA | CASSLDAASPLHF | TGTGCCAGCAGCTTAGATGCGGCTTCACCCCTCCACTTT
12 | TRBJ1-1 | few | TRBV15 | TRBD1 | CATSRDEGAAFF | TGTGCCACCAGCAGAGATGAGGGGGCGGCTTTCTTT
11 | TRBJ1-2 | NA | TRBV9 | NA | CASSGFYGYTF | TGTGCCAGCTCAGGGTTCTATGGCTACACCTTC
14 | TRBJ1-2 | NA | TRBV29-1 | NA | CSAIHREVLYGYTF | TGCAGCGCCATACACAGGGAGGTTCTTTATGGCTACACCTTC
13 | TRBJ2-1 | few | TRBV25-1 | TRBD1 | CASTKQGFHEQFF | TGTGCCAGCACCAAACAGGGGTTTCATGAGCAGTTCTTC
14 | TRBJ2-7 | many | TRBV6-5 | TRBD1 | CASSYGQGAYEQYF | TGTGCCAGCAGTTACGGGCAGGGGGCCTACGAGCAGTACTTC
13 | TRBJ1-1 | NA | TRBV7-3 | NA | CASGRAVNTEAFF | TGTGCCAGCGGGCGGGCCGTGAACACTGAAGCTTTCTTT
15 | TRBJ1-2 | NA | TRBV10-3 | TRBD1 | CAISADRVGINGYTF | TGTGCCATCAGTGCCGACAGGGTCGGTATTAATGGCTACACCTTC
13 | TRBJ1-5 | NA | TRBV24-1 | NA | CATSVGSNQPQHF | TGTGCCACCAGTGTCGGCAGCAATCAGCCCCAGCATTTT
15 | TRBJ2-1 | NA | TRBV5-1 | NA | CASSRRDMTHNEQFF | TGCGCCAGCAGCCGGAGGGACATGACCCACAATGAGCAGTTCTTC
16 | TRBJ2-5 | once | TRBV10-1 | TRBD2 | CASSEKAGGRGETQYF | TGCGCCAGCAGTGAGAAAGCGGGGGGGCGTGGAGAGACCCAGTACTTC
13 | TRBJ2-4 | NA | TRBV7-3 | NA | CASRRIDENIQYF | TGTGCCAGCAGAAGAATCGACGAAAACATTCAGTACTTC
13 | TRBJ2-7 | few | TRBV29-1 | NA | CSVESGGGHEQYF | TGCAGCGTTGAATCAGGGGGGGGGCACGAGCAGTACTTC
16 | TRBJ1-2 | once | TRBV13 | TRBD1 | CASSLGLGQGARGYTF | TGTGCCAGCAGCTTAGGCCTGGGACAGGGGGCGCGGGGCTACACCTTC
11 | TRBJ2-7 | NA | TRBV5-1 | NA | CASSYLYEQYF | TGCGCCAGCAGCTATTTGTACGAGCAGTACTTC
13 | TRBJ2-7 | NA | TRBV6-1 | TRBD1 | CASSAKGAHEQYF | TGTGCCAGCAGTGCTAAGGGGGCCCACGAGCAGTACTTC
15 | TRBJ2-7 | many | TRBV11-1 | TRBD1 | CASSSRDRASYEQYF | TGTGCCAGCAGCTCCCGGGACAGGGCTTCCTACGAGCAGTACTTC
12 | TRBJ1-2 | NA | TRBV20-1 | NA | CSAAKTNYGYTF | TGCAGTGCTGCAAAGACTAACTATGGCTACACCTTC
15 | TRBJ2-2 | NA | TRBV9 | NA | CASSKGTLNTGELFF | TGTGCCAGCAGCAAAGGGACGCTGAACACCGGGGAGCTGTTTTTT
13 | TRBJ2-7 | NA | TRBV7-7 | NA | CASSARAHYEQYF | TGTGCCAGCAGCGCCAGGGCCCACTACGAGCAGTACTTC
15 | TRBJ1-4 | many | TRBV7-6 | TRBD1 | CASSLAGQFNEKVFF | TGTGCCAGCAGCTTAGCGGGACAGTTCAATGAAAAAGTGTTTTTT
16 | TRBJ2-3 | NA | TRBV10-3 | TRBD2 | CASSPRGLAGGDTQYF | TGTGCCAGCAGTCCCAGGGGACTAGCGGGGGGAGATACGCAGTATTTT
15 | TRBJ1-6 | many | TRBV2 | NA | CASSEGQGRNSPLHF | TGTGCCAGCAGTGAAGGTCAGGGTAGAAATTCACCCCTCCACTTT
12 | TRBJ2-1 | NA | TRBV24-1 | NA | CATSGRDNEQFF | TGTGCCACCAGTGGGCGGGACAATGAGCAGTTCTTC
13 | TRBJ2-7 | once | TRBV19 | NA | CASSIDKGREQYF | TGTGCCAGTAGTATAGATAAGGGGCGCGAGCAGTACTTC
16 | TRBJ2-5 | many | TRBV10-3 | TRBD2 | CAISEWGREDQETQYF | TGTGCCATCAGTGAGTGGGGGAGGGAGGACCAAGAGACCCAGTACTTC
13 | TRBJ2-3 | NA | TRBV7-2 | NA | CASSLQGGDTQYF | TGTGCCAGCAGCTTGCAGGGAGGAGATACGCAGTATTTT
13 | TRBJ2-1 | many | TRBV7-6 | NA | CASSRQGGNEQFF | TGTGCCAGCAGCCGGCAGGGGGGTAATGAGCAGTTCTTC
14 | TRBJ1-5 | NA | TRBV5-1 | NA | CASTPGIGDQPQHF | TGCGCCAGCACGCCGGGGATAGGGGATCAGCCCCAGCATTTT
15 | TRBJ1-2 | many | TRBV12-3/TRBV12-4 | TRBD1 | CASSFDRALGYGYTF | TGTGCCAGCAGTTTCGACAGGGCCTTAGGGTATGGCTACACCTTC
11 | TRBJ2-7 | NA | TRBV29-1 | NA | CSVEQGSEQYF | TGCAGCGTGGAACAGGGTTCCGAGCAGTACTTC